This entry lists 10 T cell receptor beta chains sequenced from one sample in a study of blood T cell repertoires in COVID-19. The method was immunoSEQ multiplex PCR; TCRdb's version includes in-frame clones alone and lacks a portion of them. Among under 250,000 clones listed, about 85% were seen once. Sequenced sample: peripheral blood. The receptors were sampled from a woman aged 40 to 50 with COVID-19, enrolled during active disease.

This chain uses TRBV5-4 with TRBJ1-2, with D maybe TRBD1 (6 bases). Trimming cost V 6 bases and J 8 bases, with 17 bases left between them. CDR3 length equals 13 residues. The germline CDR1 and CDR2 sequences are SGHNT and YYREEE (reference sequence). The CDR3 spells CASTSGGSVGYTF. The DNA of the CDR3 is TGTGCCAGCACTTCGGGGGGCTCGGTAGGCTACACCTTC.

The chain combines TRBV11-3 with TRBJ2-1, with TRBD2 identical over 11 bases. Trimming at V came to 5 bases and at J to 1 base, leaving 1 base not matched to a gene. The CDR3 has 15 residues. Germline V gene lookup returns CDR1 SGHNT and CDR2 YENEEA. The CDR3 DNA is TGTGCCAGCAGCCTAGCGGGGGGTTCCTACAATGAGCAGTTCTTC. This codes for CASSLAGGSYNEQFF.

V is TRBV5-3 and J is TRBJ1-2; no clear D. TRBV5-3 is placed among ORFs of uncertain function. This CDR3 spans 14 amino acids. Trimming shortened V by 0 bases and J by 4 bases, and 10 bases separated the two germline ends. CDR3 sequence: CARSLGHTPYGYTF. DNA of the CDR3: TGTGCCAGAAGCTTGGGACACACACCCTATGGCTACACCTTC.

The chain joins TRBV30 to TRBJ1-2; TRBD1 might be the D (5 bases). V dropped 0 bases and J dropped 4 bases, with 9 bases sitting between them. Germline CDR1 is GTSNPN and CDR2 is SVGIG (reference sequence). This CDR3 comprises 13 residues. The CDR3 loop reads CAWSVHQGYGYTF. The DNA of the CDR3 is TGTGCCTGGAGTGTACATCAGGGCTATGGCTACACCTTC.

The V gene is TRBV7-9, the J gene TRBJ1-2; the match to TRBD1 covers 9 bases. Per germline, CDR1 SEHNR and CDR2 FQNEAQ (reference sequence). V shed 5 bases and J 8 bases; nucleotides not matched to a gene: 9. This CDR3 has 14 amino acids. CDR3 residues: CASSRDRGESGYTF. In DNA form, the CDR3 reads TGTGCCAGCAGCCGCGACAGGGGGGAGTCCGGCTACACCTTC.

The chain joins TRBV7-2 to TRBJ2-7; D possibly corresponds to TRBD1 (5 bases). The CDR3 is 13 amino acids. V was trimmed by 7 bases and J by 0 bases, leaving 10 bases between them. Germline values: CDR1 SGHTA, CDR2 FQGNSA. CDR3 nucleotide sequence: TGTGCCAGCAAGCAGGGCAGCTCCTACGAGCAGTACTTC. Translation: CASKQGSSYEQYF. The variable domain in full, with the rest retrieved from reference TRBV7-2 and TRBJ2-7, is GAGVSQSPSNKVTEKGKDVELRCDPISGHTALYWYRQSLGQGLEFLIYFQGNSAPDKSGLPSDRFSAERTGGSVSTLTIQRTQQEDSAVYLCASKQGSSYEQYFGPGTRLTVT.

The V call is TRBV2, the J call TRBJ2-7, with 8 bases lining up with TRBD1. Germline CDR1 SNHLY, CDR2 FYNNEI. The V segment lost 6 bases and the J segment 2 bases; nucleotides outside the gene matches: 6. This CDR3 is built from 14 residues. Here the CDR3 DNA reads TGTGCCAGCAGAAGGACAGGGACCACCTACGAGCAGTACTTC. Protein product: CASRRTGTTYEQYF.

The V gene is TRBV7-6, the J gene TRBJ2-7, with 7 bases identical to TRBD1. Trimming took 5 bases from V and 5 from J; bases not matched to a gene: 9. The germline gives CDR1 SGHVS, CDR2 FNYEAQ. The CDR3 loop spans 14 amino acids. CDR3 nucleotide sequence: TGTGCCAGCAGCCCGCGACAGGGCCGCCACGAGCAGTACTTC. This sequence encodes CASSPRQGRHEQYF.

The V gene is TRBV7-9, the J gene TRBJ2-7; 7 nucleotides match TRBD2. Per germline, CDR1 SEHNR and CDR2 FQNEAQ (reference sequence). The CDR3 is 14 amino acids. V shed 1 base and J 0 bases; nucleotides not matched to a gene: 0. The CDR3 protein is CASSLGGGSYEQYF. As DNA, the CDR3 is TGTGCCAGCAGCTTAGGGGGGGGCTCCTACGAGCAGTACTTC.

The chain employs TRBV7-9 and TRBJ1-2, with a tentative D call TRBD1 (6 bases). V was shortened by 6 bases and J by 8 bases, with 16 bases between the two germline ends. Germline CDR1 is SEHNR and CDR2 is FQNEAQ (reference sequence). This CDR3 has 13 amino acids. The CDR3 nucleotides read TGTGCCAGCAGATTAACACCAGGGGTCGGCTACACCTTC. As protein: CASRLTPGVGYTF.